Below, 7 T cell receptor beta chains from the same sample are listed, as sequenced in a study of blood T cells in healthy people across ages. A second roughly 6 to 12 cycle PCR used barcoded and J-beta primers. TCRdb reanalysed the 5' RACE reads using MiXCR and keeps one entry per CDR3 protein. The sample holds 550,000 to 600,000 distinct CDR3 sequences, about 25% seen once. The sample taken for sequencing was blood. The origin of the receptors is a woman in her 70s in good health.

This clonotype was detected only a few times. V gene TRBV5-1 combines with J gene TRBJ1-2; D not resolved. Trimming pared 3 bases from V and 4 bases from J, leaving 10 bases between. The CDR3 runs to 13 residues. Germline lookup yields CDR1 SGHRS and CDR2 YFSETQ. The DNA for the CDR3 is TGCGCCAGCAGCTACGACGGCCTCTATGGCTACACCTTC. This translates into CASSYDGLYGYTF.

The CDR3 DNA reads as TGTGCCAGCAGCTTTATGCCCGCCCCCCGGGCTTTCTTT. As protein: CASSFMPAPRAFF. This chain joins TRBV7-3 and TRBJ1-1; D not resolved. V was pared by 3 bases and J by 11 bases, with 16 bases between. This CDR3 spans 13 amino acids. Germline V gene lookup returns CDR1 SGHTA and CDR2 FQGTGA.

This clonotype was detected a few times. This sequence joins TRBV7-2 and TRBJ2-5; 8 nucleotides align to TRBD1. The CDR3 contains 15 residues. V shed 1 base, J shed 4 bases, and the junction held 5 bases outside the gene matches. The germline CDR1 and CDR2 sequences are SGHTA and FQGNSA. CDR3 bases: TGTGCCAGCAGCTTAGGACAGGGGTTGGCAGAGACCCAGTACTTC. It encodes CASSLGQGLAETQYF.

The CDR3 bases are TGTGCCAGCAGCGACCTTGCAACTGGCCCCTACGAGCAGTACTTC. Its translation: CASSDLATGPYEQYF. This chain connects TRBV5-6 to TRBJ2-7; no clear D gene. In germline, CDR1 is SGHDT, CDR2 YYEEEE. This CDR3 contains 15 residues. Trimming removed 4 bases from V and 2 bases from J, with 16 bases in between.

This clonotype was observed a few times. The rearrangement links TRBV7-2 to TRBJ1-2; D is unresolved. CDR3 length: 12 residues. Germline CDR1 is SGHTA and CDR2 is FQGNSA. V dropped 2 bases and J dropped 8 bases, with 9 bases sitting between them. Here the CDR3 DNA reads TGTGCCAGCAGCTTAAATTGGGAGGGCTACACCTTC. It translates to CASSLNWEGYTF.

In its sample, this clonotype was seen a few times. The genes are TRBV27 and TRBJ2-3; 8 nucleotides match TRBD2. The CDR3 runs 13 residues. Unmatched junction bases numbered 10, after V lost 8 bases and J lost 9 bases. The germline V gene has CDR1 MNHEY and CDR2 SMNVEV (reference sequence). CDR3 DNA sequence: TGTGCCAGCTACGGACTAGCTCAAGGGACGCAGTATTTT. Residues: CASYGLAQGTQYF.

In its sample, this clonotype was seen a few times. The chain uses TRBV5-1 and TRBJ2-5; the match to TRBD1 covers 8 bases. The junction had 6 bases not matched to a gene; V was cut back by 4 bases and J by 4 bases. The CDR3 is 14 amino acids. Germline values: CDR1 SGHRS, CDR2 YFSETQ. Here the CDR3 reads CASSTDRVGETQYF. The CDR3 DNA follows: TGCGCCAGCAGCACGGACAGGGTGGGAGAGACCCAGTACTTC. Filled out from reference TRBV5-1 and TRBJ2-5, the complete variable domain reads KAGVTQTPRYLIKTRGQQVTLSCSPISGHRSVSWYQQTPGQGLQFLFEYFSETQRNKGNFPGRFSGRQFSNSRSEMNVSTLELGDSALYLCASSTDRVGETQYFGPGTRLLVL.